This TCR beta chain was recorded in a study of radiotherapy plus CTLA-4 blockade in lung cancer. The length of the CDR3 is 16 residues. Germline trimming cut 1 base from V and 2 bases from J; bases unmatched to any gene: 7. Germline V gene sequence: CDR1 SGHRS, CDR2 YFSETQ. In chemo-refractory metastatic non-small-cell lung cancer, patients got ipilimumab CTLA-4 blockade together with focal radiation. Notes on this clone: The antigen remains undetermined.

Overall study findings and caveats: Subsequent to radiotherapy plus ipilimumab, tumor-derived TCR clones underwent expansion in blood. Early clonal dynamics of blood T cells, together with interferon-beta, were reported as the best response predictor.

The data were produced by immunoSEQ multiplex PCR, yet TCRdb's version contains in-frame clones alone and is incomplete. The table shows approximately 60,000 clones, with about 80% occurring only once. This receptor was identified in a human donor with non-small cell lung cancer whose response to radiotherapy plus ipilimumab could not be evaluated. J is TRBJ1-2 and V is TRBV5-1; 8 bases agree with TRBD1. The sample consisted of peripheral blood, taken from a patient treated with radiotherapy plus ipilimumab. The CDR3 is CASSLNRGWTNYGYTF. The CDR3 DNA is TGCGCCAGCAGCTTGAACAGGGGGTGGACGAACTATGGCTACACCTTC.